Sequencing of this T cell receptor beta chain was carried out in a study of early stage breast cancer tumors. Study details: Samples were sequenced at around 10-fold average coverage.

Trimming shortened V by 2 bases and J by 1 base, and 6 bases separated the two germline ends. The germline V gene encodes CDR1 GTSNPN and CDR2 SVGIG (reference sequence). The CDR3 is 13 amino acids. The assay was immunoSEQ multiplex PCR, and TCRdb's table has in-frame clones only and misses some. The sample records approximately 70,000 clones, 65% to 85% being singletons. Findings and caveats of the study: Chain pairing and CD4, CD8 or FOXP3 expression were not captured. Tumors had 2 to 3-fold higher T cell density than normal breast.

Details on this clone: Its antigen is as yet unknown.

V and J are TRBV30 and TRBJ1-5, with no clear D. Sample: blood. This clonotype was obtained from a person aged 35-49 years with breast cancer. CDR3 residues: CAWSTDSNQPQHF. CDR3 nucleotides: TGTGCCTGGAGTACCGACAGCAATCAGCCCCAGCATTTT. Variable domain in full (rest from reference TRBV30 and TRBJ1-5): SQTIHQWPATLVQPVGSPLSLECTVEGTSNPNLYWYRQAAGRGLQLLFYSVGIGQISSEVPQNLSASRPQDRQFILSSKKLLLSDSGFYLCAWSTDSNQPQHFGDGTRLSIL.